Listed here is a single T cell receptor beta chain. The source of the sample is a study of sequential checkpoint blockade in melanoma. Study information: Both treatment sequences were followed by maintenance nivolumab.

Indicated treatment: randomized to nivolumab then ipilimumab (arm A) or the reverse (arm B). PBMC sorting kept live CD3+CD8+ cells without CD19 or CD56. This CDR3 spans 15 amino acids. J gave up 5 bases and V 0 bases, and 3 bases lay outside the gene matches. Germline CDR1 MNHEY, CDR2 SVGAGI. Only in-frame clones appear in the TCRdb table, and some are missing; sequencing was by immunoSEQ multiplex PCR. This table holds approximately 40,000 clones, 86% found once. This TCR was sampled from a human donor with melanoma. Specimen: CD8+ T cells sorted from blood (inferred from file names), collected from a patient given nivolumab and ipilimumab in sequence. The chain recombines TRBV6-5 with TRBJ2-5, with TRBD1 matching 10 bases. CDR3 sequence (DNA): TGTGCCAGCAGTTACTCGACAGGGGGCTCGGAGACCCAGTACTTC. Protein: CASSYSTGGSETQYF.